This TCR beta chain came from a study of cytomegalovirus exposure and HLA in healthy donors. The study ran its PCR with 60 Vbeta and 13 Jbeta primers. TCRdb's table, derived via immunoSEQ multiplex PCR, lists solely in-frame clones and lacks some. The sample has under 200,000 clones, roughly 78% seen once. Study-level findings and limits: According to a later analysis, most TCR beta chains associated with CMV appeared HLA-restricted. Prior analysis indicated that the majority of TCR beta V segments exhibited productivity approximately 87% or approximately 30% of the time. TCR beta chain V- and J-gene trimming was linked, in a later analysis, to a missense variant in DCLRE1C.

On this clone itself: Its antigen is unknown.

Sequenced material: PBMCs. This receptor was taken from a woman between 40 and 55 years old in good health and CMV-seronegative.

CDR3 residues: CASSSPPRVIEAFF. CDR3 nucleotides: TGTGCCAGCAGTTCGCCTCCCAGGGTTATAGAAGCTTTCTTT. The chain has TRBV28 and TRBJ1-1, with D maybe TRBD1 (5 bases). V was trimmed by 4 bases and J by 8 bases, leaving 17 bases between them. CDR1 MDHEN and CDR2 SYDVKM come from the germline V gene. This CDR3 is built from 14 residues.